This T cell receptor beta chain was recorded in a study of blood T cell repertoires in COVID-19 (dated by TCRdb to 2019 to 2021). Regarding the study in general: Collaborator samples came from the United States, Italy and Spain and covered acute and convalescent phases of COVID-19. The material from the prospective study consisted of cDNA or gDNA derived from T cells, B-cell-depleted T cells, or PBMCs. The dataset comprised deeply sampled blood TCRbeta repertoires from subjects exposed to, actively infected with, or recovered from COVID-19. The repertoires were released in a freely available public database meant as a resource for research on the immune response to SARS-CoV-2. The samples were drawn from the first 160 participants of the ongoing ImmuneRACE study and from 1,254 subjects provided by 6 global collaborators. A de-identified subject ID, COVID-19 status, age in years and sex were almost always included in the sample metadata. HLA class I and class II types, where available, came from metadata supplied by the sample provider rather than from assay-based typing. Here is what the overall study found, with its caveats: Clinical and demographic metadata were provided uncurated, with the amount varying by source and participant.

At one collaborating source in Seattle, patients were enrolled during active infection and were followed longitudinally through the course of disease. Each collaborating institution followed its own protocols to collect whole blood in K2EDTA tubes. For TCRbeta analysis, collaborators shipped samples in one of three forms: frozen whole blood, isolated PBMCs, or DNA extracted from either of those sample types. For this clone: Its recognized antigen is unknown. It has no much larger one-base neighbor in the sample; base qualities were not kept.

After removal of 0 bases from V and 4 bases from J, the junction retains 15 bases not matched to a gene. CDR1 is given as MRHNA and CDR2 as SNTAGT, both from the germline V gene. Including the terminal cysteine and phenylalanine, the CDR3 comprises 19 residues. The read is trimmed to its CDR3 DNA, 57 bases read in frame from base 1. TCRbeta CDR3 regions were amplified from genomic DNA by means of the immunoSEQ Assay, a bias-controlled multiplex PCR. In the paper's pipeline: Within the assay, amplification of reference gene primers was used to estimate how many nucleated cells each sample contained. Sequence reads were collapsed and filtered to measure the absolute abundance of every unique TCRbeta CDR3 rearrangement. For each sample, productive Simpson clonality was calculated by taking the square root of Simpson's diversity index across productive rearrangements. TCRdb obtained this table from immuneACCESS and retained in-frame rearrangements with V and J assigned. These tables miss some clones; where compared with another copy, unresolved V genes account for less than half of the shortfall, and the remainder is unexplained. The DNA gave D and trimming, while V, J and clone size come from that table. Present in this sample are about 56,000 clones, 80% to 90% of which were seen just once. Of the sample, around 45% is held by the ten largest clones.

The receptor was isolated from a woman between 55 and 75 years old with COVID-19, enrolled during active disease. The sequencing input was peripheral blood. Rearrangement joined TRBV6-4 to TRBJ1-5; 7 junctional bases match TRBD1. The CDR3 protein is CASSDSKEGRGPCNQPQHF. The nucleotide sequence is TGTGCCAGCAGTGACTCGAAAGAAGGTAGGGGGCCTTGTAATCAGCCCCAGCATTTT.